These T cell receptor beta chains were read from a single sample in a study of OX40 agonist ivuxolimab in advanced cancers. The data were produced by immunoSEQ multiplex PCR, yet TCRdb's version contains in-frame clones alone and is incomplete. In the table there are tens of thousands of clones, over 75% of which are singletons. The sample was CD4+ or CD8+ T cells sorted from blood, taken in a trial of the OX40 agonist ivuxolimab. These receptors were taken from an adult with an advanced solid tumor such as melanoma, head and neck, liver or kidney cancer. The CDR3 runs from the conserved cysteine through the conserved F or W. Fields, in order: D gene, V gene, J gene, CDR3 protein, CDR3 DNA. A D gene is named only where the DNA matches it firmly.

>TRBD1|TRBV5-4|TRBJ1-1
CASSSGQGGMNTEAFF
TGTGCCAGCAGCTCAGGACAGGGAGGGATGAACACTGAAGCTTTCTTT
>.|TRBV11-2|TRBJ1-1
CASSFPGGTEAFF
TGTGCCAGCAGCTTCCCCGGGGGCACTGAAGCTTTCTTT
>.|TRBV6-5|TRBJ1-2
CASTPGVGGNYGYTF
TGTGCCAGCACCCCAGGGGTGGGGGGGAACTATGGCTACACCTTC
>.|TRBV5-5|TRBJ2-2
CASRRGSENTGELFF
TGTGCCAGCAGACGAGGGTCCGAGAACACCGGGGAGCTGTTTTTT
>.|TRBV4-2|TRBJ1-2
CASSQEALAGDGYTF
TGTGCCAGCAGCCAAGAGGCACTCGCCGGGGATGGCTACACCTTC
>.|TRBV29-1|TRBJ1-3
CSVEEGFGNTIYF
TGCAGCGTTGAGGAGGGGTTTGGAAACACCATATATTTT
>.|TRBV7-9|TRBJ2-1
CASSPKNEQFF
TGTGCCAGCAGCCCCAAAAATGAGCAGTTCTTC
>.|TRBV19|TRBJ1-1
CASRVRGPNTEAFF
TGTGCCAGTAGGGTCCGGGGCCCGAACACTGAAGCTTTCTTT
>TRBD2|TRBV27|TRBJ2-1
CASSPSRLADLYNEQFF
TGTGCCAGCAGTCCCTCCCGTCTAGCGGACCTATACAATGAGCAGTTCTTC
>.|TRBV14|TRBJ1-1
CASSQGFRWGHGRAEAFF
TGTGCCAGCAGCCAAGGGTTTCGATGGGGGCACGGGAGGGCTGAAGCTTTCTTT
>TRBD1|TRBV29-1|TRBJ2-6
CSVSGQGAAGANVLTF
TGCAGCGTTTCGGGACAGGGGGCGGCAGGGGCCAACGTCCTGACTTTC
>.|TRBV5-1|TRBJ1-3
CASSLATGGGNTIYF
TGCGCCAGCAGCTTGGCCACGGGGGGTGGAAACACCATATATTTT
>.|TRBV6-1|TRBJ2-6
CASSEAQGFGANVLTF
TGTGCCAGCAGTGAAGCGCAGGGCTTCGGGGCCAACGTCCTGACTTTC
>TRBD1|TRBV18|TRBJ2-5
CASSRDSEETQYF
TGTGCCAGCTCACGGGACAGTGAGGAGACCCAGTACTTC
>TRBD1|TRBV5-1|TRBJ1-1
CASRADRSYTEAFF
TGCGCCAGCAGAGCGGACAGGTCCTACACTGAAGCTTTCTTT
>.|TRBV6-6|TRBJ1-1
CASSYSTGLNTEAFF
TGTGCCAGCAGTTACTCGACCGGGCTGAACACTGAAGCTTTCTTT
>.|TRBV11-3|TRBJ2-2
CASSLDHGGELFF
TGTGCCAGCAGCTTAGATCATGGCGGGGAGCTGTTTTTT
>.|TRBV7-8|TRBJ2-1
CASLAPPSYNEQFF
TGTGCCAGCCTTGCTCCTCCCTCCTACAATGAGCAGTTCTTC
>.|TRBV28|TRBJ2-5
CASSPRGAYQETQYF
TGTGCCAGCAGTCCCCGTGGAGCGTACCAAGAGACCCAGTACTTC
>TRBD1|TRBV2|TRBJ1-5
CASGMSRDRVKPQHF
TGTGCCAGTGGAATGTCCCGGGACAGGGTCAAGCCCCAGCATTTT
>TRBD2|TRBV7-9|TRBJ2-1
CASSPGTSGLGEQFF
TGTGCCAGCAGCCCCGGGACTAGCGGGTTGGGTGAGCAGTTCTTC
>.|TRBV20-1|TRBJ2-7
CSASREDEQYF
TGCAGTGCTAGCAGGGAGGACGAGCAGTACTTC
>TRBD1|TRBV27|TRBJ1-5
CASNPGGRNQPQHF
TGTGCCAGCAATCCAGGGGGCCGCAATCAGCCCCAGCATTTT
>.|TRBV7-9|TRBJ2-1
CASSFWTARDEQFF
TGTGCCAGCAGCTTCTGGACTGCACGGGATGAGCAGTTCTTC